The following is a TCR beta chain sequence with its context. Its antigen is currently unknown. Ipilimumab CTLA-4 blockade and focal radiation were given to patients with chemo-refractory metastatic non-small-cell lung cancer. The sample comes from a study of radiotherapy plus CTLA-4 blockade in lung cancer. Study as a whole: Objective responses occurred in roughly a sixth of patients; 31% had disease control.

CDR3 length: 16 amino acids. The germline V and J ends were trimmed by 4 bases and 0 bases, with 16 bases remaining between them. Germline CDR1 MNHEY, CDR2 SVGAGI. Whole-study findings and limits: Subsequent to radiotherapy plus ipilimumab, tumor-derived TCR clones underwent expansion in blood. Interferon-beta and early blood T cell clone dynamics reportedly predicted response best.

Only in-frame clones appear in the TCRdb table, and some are missing; sequencing was by immunoSEQ multiplex PCR. There are roughly 130,000 clones in the sample; around 89% occur only once, and 6.9% lies in the top ten. V gene TRBV6-5 combines with J gene TRBJ2-7; D ambiguous. The clonotype originates from a human donor with non-small cell lung cancer that progressed on radiotherapy plus ipilimumab. Sequenced material: peripheral blood, taken from a patient treated with radiotherapy plus ipilimumab. The CDR3 bases are TGTGCCAGCAGTTTCCGACCAAACCCCCTCTCCTACGAGCAGTACTTC. This encodes CASSFRPNPLSYEQYF.